Shown below are 20 T cell receptor beta chains from a single sample sequenced in a study of blood T cell repertoires in COVID-19. Repertoires were generated with immunoSEQ multiplex PCR, while TCRdb's copy carries only in-frame clones and drops some. The table has approximately 210,000 clones, approximately 80% seen once; the top ten hold approximately 12%. The sequenced sample consisted of PBMCs or T cells enriched from blood (not recorded which). These receptor sequences come from a man aged 35 to 55 who had recovered from COVID-19.

The chain uses TRBV2 and TRBJ1-5; D is undetermined. With 3 bases removed from V and 1 base from J, the gap between germline ends came to 13 bases. The CDR3 runs 16 residues. Germline V gene lookup returns CDR1 SNHLY and CDR2 FYNNEI. The CDR3 DNA reads as TGTGCCAGCAGTGATAGGTTCGGCGGGAGCAATCAGCCCCAGCATTTT. It codes for CASSDRFGGSNQPQHF.

This chain links TRBV7-9 with TRBJ1-6; D gene ambiguous. Germline V lookup: CDR1 SEHNR, CDR2 FQNEAQ (reference sequence). Trimming cost V 4 bases and J 9 bases, with 7 bases left between them. This CDR3 has 12 amino acids. This CDR3 reads CASSYDSSPLHF. CDR3 nucleotide sequence: TGTGCCAGCAGCTACGACTCTTCACCCCTCCACTTT.

This sequence joins TRBV5-3 and TRBJ2-7; tentatively, D is TRBD2 (5 bases). TRBV5-3 carries the ORF label, with uncertain function. CDR3 length equals 12 residues. Trimming took 8 bases from V and 5 from J, leaving 14 bases between them. The CDR3 DNA reads as TGTGCCAGCCAAGATAACGGGGACGAGCAGTACTTC. Translated: CASQDNGDEQYF.

A single count supports this clone. The chain carries TRBV27 and TRBJ2-7; TRBD2 aligns across 13 bases. Germline values: CDR1 MNHEY, CDR2 SMNVEV (reference sequence). This CDR3 is 15 amino acids long. Germline trimming cut 6 bases from V and 2 bases from J; bases unmatched to any gene: 4. The CDR3 nucleotides read TGTGCCAGCAGATCCGGACTAGCGGGGGCCTACGAGCAGTACTTC. Protein product: CASRSGLAGAYEQYF.

A few counts support this clone. Here the CDR3 reads CASSLAGLGTGANYGYTF. The CDR3 DNA reads TGTGCCAGCAGCTTAGCCGGCCTCGGGACAGGAGCTAACTATGGCTACACCTTC. V and J are TRBV7-8 and TRBJ1-2; 8 bases match TRBD1. Trimming took 0 bases from V and 0 from J; bases not matched to a gene: 9. This CDR3 region has 18 residues. Germline values: CDR1 SGHVS, CDR2 FQNEAQ. The whole variable domain, remainder taken from reference TRBV7-8 and TRBJ1-2, is GAGVSQSPRYKVAKRGQDVALRCDPISGHVSLFWYQQALGQGPEFLTYFQNEAQLDKSGLPSDRFFAERPEGSVSTLKIQRTQQEDSAVYLCASSLAGLGTGANYGYTFGSGTRLTVV.

The chain carries TRBV7-6 and TRBJ1-1; D unclear. The CDR3 is 13 amino acids. Trimming took 3 bases from V and 6 from J, leaving 11 bases between them. Per the germline V gene, CDR1 is SGHVS and CDR2 is FNYEAQ. The CDR3 loop reads CASSFPQPAEAFF. The CDR3 DNA sequence: TGTGCCAGCAGCTTCCCACAGCCGGCTGAAGCTTTCTTT.

J is TRBJ1-3 and V is TRBV5-4; weak D call: TRBD1 (5 bases). The CDR3 covers 13 residues. CDR1 is SGHNT and CDR2 is YYREEE in the germline V gene (reference sequence). V was trimmed by 4 bases and J by 4 bases, leaving 9 bases between them. DNA for the CDR3: TGTGCCAGCAGCCCGGACACCGGAAACACCATATATTTT. Encoded protein: CASSPDTGNTIYF. The full variable domain, rest sourced from reference TRBV5-4 and TRBJ1-3, is ETGVTQSPTHLIKTRGQQVTLRCSSQSGHNTVSWYQQALGQGPQFIFQYYREEENGRGNFPPRFSGLQFPNYSSELNVNALELDDSALYLCASSPDTGNTIYFGEGSWLTVV.

The genes are TRBV5-1 and TRBJ2-7, with D possibly TRBD1 on 6 matching bases. The V end was cut by 0 bases, the J end by 7 bases, with 14 bases between. Germline V gene lookup returns CDR1 SGHRS and CDR2 YFSETQ. The CDR3 length is 14 residues. CDR3 nucleotides: TGCGCCAGCAGCTTGGAGGGCAGGGGAAGGGAGCAGTACTTC. Translated: CASSLEGRGREQYF.

This clone turned up a few times. The chain combines TRBV11-1 with TRBJ2-1, with D tentatively TRBD2 (6 bases). V was pared by 3 bases and J by 7 bases, with 13 bases between. From germline, CDR1 is SGHAT and CDR2 FQDESV (reference sequence). The CDR3 runs 14 residues. The CDR3 reads CASSFPGTLNEQFF. CDR3 DNA: TGTGCCAGCAGCTTTCCTGGGACTTTAAATGAGCAGTTCTTC.

V usage is TRBV9 and J usage is TRBJ2-7, with D possibly matching TRBD1 (7 bases). Germline V gives CDR1 SGDLS, CDR2 YYNGEE. The germline V and J ends were trimmed by 1 base and 5 bases, with 13 bases remaining between them. The CDR3 has 14 residues. For the CDR3, the DNA is TGTGCCAGCAGCGTATTAGGAGGGGGCGACGAGCAGTACTTC. This encodes CASSVLGGGDEQYF.

The chain carries TRBV3-1 (or the pseudogene TRBV3-2) and TRBJ1-4; D is undetermined. Germline V lookup: CDR1 LGHDT, CDR2 YNNKEL (reference sequence). V was pared by 3 bases and J by 6 bases, with 8 bases between. The CDR3 runs 13 residues. CDR3 bases: TGTGCCAGCAGCCATCTCCAGGATGAAAAACTGTTTTTT. Its translation: CASSHLQDEKLFF.

The V call is TRBV7-9, the J call TRBJ2-2, with 9 nucleotides matching TRBD2. The CDR3 is made up of 18 amino acids. V lost 5 bases to trimming and J lost 5 bases; unmatched junction nucleotides: 15. In germline, CDR1 is SEHNR, CDR2 FQNEAQ (reference sequence). This CDR3 is CASSRDDSGRPGTGELFF. For the CDR3, the DNA is TGTGCCAGCAGCCGCGATGACAGCGGGAGGCCAGGAACCGGGGAGCTGTTTTTT. Full variable domain (rest looked up from reference TRBV7-9 and TRBJ2-2): DTGVSQNPRHKITKRGQNVTFRCDPISEHNRLYWYRQTLGQGPEFLTYFQNEAQLEKSRLLSDRFSAERPKGSFSTLEIQRTEQGDSAMYLCASSRDDSGRPGTGELFFGEGSRLTVL.

This chain uses TRBV6-5 with TRBJ1-1, with 8 bases that match TRBD1. With V trimmed by 8 bases and J by 4 bases, 9 bases remained unmatched. The V gene's germline CDR1 is MNHEY and CDR2 SVGAGI. CDR3 length: 14 residues. The CDR3 DNA sequence: TGTGCCAGCCTAGACCAGGGGGCAGGCACTGAAGCTTTCTTT. The encoded protein is CASLDQGAGTEAFF.

The chain employs TRBV4-1 and TRBJ1-1, with 9 nucleotides matching TRBD1. CDR1 is MGHRA, CDR2 YSYEKL, per germline. The V and J ends lost 4 bases and 3 bases, in that order; junction bases with no gene match: 9. The CDR3 is 16 residues long. CDR3 DNA sequence: TGCGCCAGCAGCCCTCATCTACAGGGGGCTTACACTGAAGCTTTCTTT. It specifies CASSPHLQGAYTEAFF.

The chain is built from TRBV25-1 and TRBJ2-1; the match to TRBD1 covers 9 bases. CDR1 and CDR2 from the germline V gene are MGHDK and SYGVNS. The CDR3 totals 16 residues. V shed 1 base, J shed 8 bases, and the junction held 9 bases outside the gene matches. CDR3 DNA sequence: TGTGCCAGCAGTGAATTGCCCAACAGGGGGCAATATGAGCAGTTCTTC. It yields the protein CASSELPNRGQYEQFF.

This clone was found a few times. The CDR3 is CASSQGHRAFTPQHF. CDR3 coding DNA: TGTGCCAGCAGCCAAGGTCACAGGGCTTTTACGCCCCAGCATTTT. The V and J genes are TRBV3-1 (or the pseudogene TRBV3-2) and TRBJ1-5, with D perhaps matching TRBD1 (6 bases). Germline assignment: CDR1 LGHDT and CDR2 YNNKEL (reference sequence). The germline V and J ends were trimmed by 1 base and 9 bases, with 16 bases remaining between them. The CDR3 covers 15 residues.

The rearrangement uses TRBV19 and TRBJ1-6, with 12 positions matching TRBD1. The ends lost 5 bases at V and 10 bases at J; junction bases unmatched: 3. The CDR3 is made up of 14 amino acids. CDR1 and CDR2 (germline): LNHDA, SQIVND (reference sequence). CDR3 nucleotides: TGTGCCAGTAGTCCCGGGACAGGGGGCTCACCCCTCCACTTT. It yields the protein CASSPGTGGSPLHF.

The rearrangement links TRBV11-2 to TRBJ1-5; the D gene is possibly TRBD1 (5 bases). The CDR3 length is 14 residues. The V end lost 4 bases, the J end lost 6 bases, and 13 bases lay between the germline ends. Germline values: CDR1 SGHAT, CDR2 FQNNGV. This CDR3 reads CASSSGLNGQPQHF. For the CDR3, the DNA is TGTGCCAGCAGCTCAGGGCTTAACGGTCAGCCCCAGCATTTT.

This sequence joins TRBV5-1 and TRBJ2-5, with D unclear. CDR3 length: 14 residues. V was clipped by 0 bases and J by 5 bases, with 11 bases between them. CDR1 and CDR2 (germline): SGHRS, YFSETQ. This chain's CDR3 is CASSLAIYPETQYF. The CDR3 DNA sequence: TGCGCCAGCAGCTTGGCCATCTACCCGGAGACCCAGTACTTC.

This rearrangement joins TRBV28 to TRBJ1-2; the match to TRBD1 covers 9 bases. J was trimmed by 7 bases and V by 4 bases; bases with no gene match: 4. Germline V CDR1 and CDR2: MDHEN, SYDVKM. CDR3 length: 13 amino acids. The chain's CDR3 is CASSSKDRGGYTF. DNA of the CDR3: TGTGCCAGCAGTTCTAAGGACAGGGGTGGCTACACCTTC.